The source of this T cell receptor beta chain is a study of CD8+ T cells in alopecia areata. Extraction and reverse transcription of RNA yielded cDNA as the sequencing template. The protocol was immunoSEQ multiplex PCR, while the TCRdb copy is restricted to in-frame clones and leaves out a portion. The data show about 200,000 clones, with approximately 60% seen just once and 4% to 6% held by the top ten. Study results and caveats: Unlike in mice, where it was clearer, TCR sharing across patients was less clear, possibly HLA-related. Sequences from scalp samples also cover resident alphabeta T cells of normal skin. Normal scalp showed lower clonality than lesional scalp, especially alopecia totalis/universalis.

Germline V gene data show CDR1 as SEHNR and CDR2 as FQNEAQ (reference sequence). This CDR3 spans 12 amino acids. V was clipped by 5 bases and J by 8 bases, with 12 bases between them. Worth noting for this clone: What it binds is not known.

This rearrangement joins TRBV7-9 to TRBJ1-2; D uncertain. Sample: CD8+ T cells sorted from blood. This TCR was recovered from a human donor in good health. This CDR3 reads CASSPAEGGYTF. The CDR3 DNA sequence: TGTGCCAGCAGCCCGGCTGAAGGAGGCTACACCTTC.